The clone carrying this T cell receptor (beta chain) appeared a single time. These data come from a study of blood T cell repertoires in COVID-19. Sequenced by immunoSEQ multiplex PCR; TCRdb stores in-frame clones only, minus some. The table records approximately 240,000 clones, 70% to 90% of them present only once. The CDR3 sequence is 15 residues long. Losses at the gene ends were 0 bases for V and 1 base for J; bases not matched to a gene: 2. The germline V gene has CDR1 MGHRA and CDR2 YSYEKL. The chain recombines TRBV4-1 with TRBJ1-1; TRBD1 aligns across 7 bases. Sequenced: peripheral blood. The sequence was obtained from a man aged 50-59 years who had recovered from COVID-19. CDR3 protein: CASSQEGTENTEAFF. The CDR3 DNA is TGCGCCAGCAGCCAAGAAGGGACAGAGAACACTGAAGCTTTCTTT.